These 18 T cell receptor beta chains came from one sample sequenced in a study of cytomegalovirus exposure and HLA in healthy donors. With 60 Vbeta and 13 Jbeta primers, the PCR was carried out. Produced via immunoSEQ multiplex PCR; TCRdb's table is partial and in-frame only. This sample has 65,000 to 90,000 clones, with approximately 82% found just once. Sequencing was done on a sample of PBMCs. The source is a man younger than 30 in good health and CMV-seronegative.

The V call is TRBV7-2, the J call TRBJ2-7, with TRBD2 as a possible D gene (7 bases). The V gene's germline CDR1 is SGHTA and CDR2 FQGNSA. Trimming cost V 2 bases and J 3 bases, with 23 bases left between them. The CDR3 totals 18 residues. CDR3 in amino acids: CASSLWGGTSIIHYEQYF. The CDR3 region has the DNA TGTGCCAGCAGCTTATGGGGGGGCACAAGTATAATCCACTACGAGCAGTACTTC.

V is TRBV6-6 and J is TRBJ2-5, with a possible D match to TRBD2 (6 bases). CDR1 is MNHNY, CDR2 SVGAGI, per germline (reference sequence). Trimming pared 3 bases from V and 1 base from J, leaving 9 bases between. The CDR3 is 14 residues long. As DNA, the CDR3 is TGTGCCAGCAGTTATCGGCGGGGCCAAGAGACCCAGTACTTC. Translated: CASSYRRGQETQYF.

This sequence joins TRBV5-8 and TRBJ2-3, with 7 nucleotides matching TRBD1. The germline gives CDR1 SGHTS, CDR2 YDEGEE. Trimming took 3 bases from V and 3 from J; bases not matched to a gene: 7. The CDR3 totals 15 residues. This CDR3 reads CASSYDREWTDTQYF. The CDR3 DNA reads as TGTGCCAGCAGCTACGACAGGGAATGGACAGATACGCAGTATTTT.

Turning to this clone: The junction differs from germline at one of its ends, possibly a read error. The CDR3 coding sequence is TGTTCCAGCAGTCGTTCTAGCTACGAGCAGTACTTC. It specifies CSSSRSSYEQYF. The V and J genes are TRBV7-9 and TRBJ2-7, with D unclear. The CDR3 sequence is 12 residues long. Germline V gene lookup returns CDR1 SEHNR and CDR2 FQNEAQ (reference sequence).

DNA for the CDR3: TGTGCCACCAGCAGAGACAGGAACACAGATACGCAGTATTTT. It is translated as CATSRDRNTDTQYF. V gene TRBV15 combines with J gene TRBJ2-3, with D uncertain. The CDR3 extends over 14 amino acids. The V and J ends lost 0 bases and 2 bases respectively, with 6 bases between them. From germline, CDR1 is LNHNV and CDR2 YYDKDF (reference sequence).

The gene calls are TRBV5-6 and TRBJ2-1; D gene ambiguous. The CDR3 contains 14 residues. Germline lookup yields CDR1 SGHDT and CDR2 YYEEEE. Trimming left V 0 bases short and J 1 base short, with 5 bases between. The CDR3 bases are TGTGCCAGCAGCTTGGGGAGATCCTACAATGAGCAGTTCTTC. It translates to CASSLGRSYNEQFF.

V and J are TRBV28 and TRBJ2-5, with D possibly being TRBD1 (6 bases). V lost 4 bases to trimming and J lost 5 bases, with 20 bases between them. There are 16 residues in the CDR3. Germline assignment: CDR1 MDHEN and CDR2 SYDVKM. The CDR3 protein is CASSYIPGQMRETQYF. CDR3 bases: TGTGCCAGCAGTTACATACCGGGACAAATGCGCGAGACCCAGTACTTC.

The chain has TRBV30 and TRBJ1-2; possibly TRBD1 for D (5 bases). The germline CDR1 and CDR2 sequences are GTSNPN and SVGIG (reference sequence). CDR3 length: 13 amino acids. The germline V and J ends were trimmed by 1 base and 4 bases, with 10 bases remaining between them. CDR3 DNA sequence: TGTGCCTGGAGTGGGCCGGACACCTATGGCTACACCTTC. Translating gives CAWSGPDTYGYTF. Full variable domain (remainder filled in from reference TRBV30 and TRBJ1-2): SQTIHQWPATLVQPVGSPLSLECTVEGTSNPNLYWYRQAAGRGLQLLFYSVGIGQISSEVPQNLSASRPQDRQFILSSKKLLLSDSGFYLCAWSGPDTYGYTFGSGTRLTVV.

This clone was seen more than once but under ten times. This rearrangement joins TRBV28 to TRBJ2-1, with TRBD2 as a possible D gene (5 bases). Trimming shortened V by 3 bases and J by 9 bases, and 9 bases separated the two germline ends. This CDR3 spans 12 amino acids. The germline V gene has CDR1 MDHEN and CDR2 SYDVKM. The CDR3 reads CASSLGGGEQFF. CDR3 DNA: TGTGCCAGCAGTTTGGGTGGAGGTGAGCAGTTCTTC.

This chain joins TRBV5-1 and TRBJ2-2, with D possibly TRBD2 on 6 matching bases. The CDR3 contains 15 residues. Trimming removed 0 bases at V and 4 bases at J, with 10 bases between. CDR1 SGHRS and CDR2 YFSETQ come from the germline V gene. CDR3 sequence (DNA): TGCGCCAGCAGCTTGGCCTTGGGGGGCACCGGGGAGCTGTTTTTT. It encodes CASSLALGGTGELFF.

The rearrangement joins TRBV5-1 to TRBJ2-5, with D possibly matching TRBD2 (6 bases). CDR3 length: 18 residues. V was clipped by 2 bases and J by 2 bases, with 22 bases between them. Germline CDR1 and CDR2: SGHRS and YFSETQ. The CDR3 region has the DNA TGCGCCAGCAGCTTTTTGGGGGGAGAAGCCAATCCTCAAGAGACCCAGTACTTC. Translated: CASSFLGGEANPQETQYF.

This rearrangement joins TRBV27 to TRBJ1-1; D gene ambiguous. This CDR3 region has 14 residues. Trimming shortened V by 2 bases and J by 2 bases, and 9 bases separated the two germline ends. Germline CDR1 and CDR2: MNHEY and SMNVEV (reference sequence). Written as DNA, the CDR3 is TGTGCCAGCAGTTTAGAGGGCCCAAACACTGAAGCTTTCTTT. Translating gives CASSLEGPNTEAFF.

The J gene is TRBJ1-5, the V gene TRBV4-3; 11 bases are a match to TRBD1. The junction had 1 base not matched to a gene; V was cut back by 3 bases and J by 6 bases. CDR1 is LGHNA, CDR2 YSLEER, per germline. The CDR3 runs 14 residues. As DNA, the CDR3 is TGCGCCAGCAGCCATGGACAGGGGGCTCAGCCCCAGCATTTT. Translation: CASSHGQGAQPQHF.

The J gene is TRBJ2-1, the V gene TRBV12-5; 13 bases are shared with TRBD2. The germline gives CDR1 LGHNT, CDR2 FRNRAP. The ends lost 6 bases at V and 8 bases at J; junction bases unmatched: 4. This CDR3 comprises 14 residues. CDR3 sequence reads: CASGGLAGLDEQFF. The CDR3 DNA follows: TGTGCTAGTGGGGGACTAGCGGGATTGGATGAGCAGTTCTTC.

CDR3 nucleotides: TGCAGCCCGCAACCTACCAACCGGGACAGGGGGGAGCAGTACTTC. Protein: CSPQPTNRDRGEQYF. The chain uses TRBV29-1 and TRBJ2-7; 11 bases line up with TRBD1. The CDR3 consists of 15 residues. CDR1 is SQVTM and CDR2 is ANQGSEA in the germline V gene. V dropped 8 bases and J dropped 7; count of bases not matched to a gene: 16.

This clone has only a few counts. The V call is TRBV5-6, the J call TRBJ2-1, with 7 bases fitting TRBD2. Per germline, CDR1 SGHDT and CDR2 YYEEEE. The length of the CDR3 is 16 residues. V dropped 4 bases and J dropped 5; count of bases not matched to a gene: 12. As DNA, the CDR3 is TGTGCCAGCAGCGCGATCGGACTAGTCCTGAACAATGAGCAGTTCTTC. Translated: CASSAIGLVLNNEQFF.

The gene calls are TRBV2 and TRBJ1-5; 8 bases align to TRBD1. After removal of 5 bases from V and 7 bases from J, the junction contained 7 bases not matched to a gene. Germline loops: CDR1 SNHLY, CDR2 FYNNEI. The CDR3 extends over 14 amino acids. For the CDR3, the DNA is TGTGCCAGCAGTCCGGACAGGGTACGGCAGCCCCAGCATTTT. Translated, it gives CASSPDRVRQPQHF.

This chain uses TRBV6-5 with TRBJ2-7, with a tentative D call TRBD2 (6 bases). Germline lookup yields CDR1 MNHEY and CDR2 SVGAGI. This CDR3 contains 14 residues. The V gene lost 7 bases and the J gene lost 3 bases, with 16 bases spanning the gap. The CDR3 is CASTAGEAYYEQYF. In nucleotides, the CDR3 is TGTGCCAGCACCGCCGGGGAGGCTTACTACGAGCAGTACTTC.